The TCR beta chain under discussion was sequenced for a study of identical twins. Germline CDR1 is MGHDK and CDR2 is SYGVNS. The germline V and J ends were trimmed by 3 bases and 1 base, with 10 bases remaining between them. CDR3 length: 15 amino acids. Whole-study findings and limits: Zero-insertion findings could be partly confounded by invariant cells (MAIT and iNKT cells). Abundant beta clonotypes from cord blood had fewer insertions, unlike memory repertoires, which showed none.

Every one of the donors was a healthy Caucasian. Many counts were recorded for this clonotype. Its antigen is as yet unknown. cDNA molecules carried unique molecular identifiers, and template switching added a universal primer site. A single record per CDR3 protein comes from TCRdb applying MiXCR to the 5' RACE reads. Found here are nearly 900,000 distinct CDR3 sequences, 9% to 15% of them singletons; the top ten hold around 1.6%. The sample also formed part of further work on yellow fever vaccine responses in identical twins.

The sequenced sample was PBMCs. The receptor was derived from a woman aged 18-35 years in good health. J is TRBJ1-3 and V is TRBV25-1; D remains ambiguous. Here the CDR3 reads CASSDRGWSGNTIYF. CDR3 sequence (DNA): TGTGCCAGCAGTGACCGGGGATGGTCTGGAAACACCATATATTTT.